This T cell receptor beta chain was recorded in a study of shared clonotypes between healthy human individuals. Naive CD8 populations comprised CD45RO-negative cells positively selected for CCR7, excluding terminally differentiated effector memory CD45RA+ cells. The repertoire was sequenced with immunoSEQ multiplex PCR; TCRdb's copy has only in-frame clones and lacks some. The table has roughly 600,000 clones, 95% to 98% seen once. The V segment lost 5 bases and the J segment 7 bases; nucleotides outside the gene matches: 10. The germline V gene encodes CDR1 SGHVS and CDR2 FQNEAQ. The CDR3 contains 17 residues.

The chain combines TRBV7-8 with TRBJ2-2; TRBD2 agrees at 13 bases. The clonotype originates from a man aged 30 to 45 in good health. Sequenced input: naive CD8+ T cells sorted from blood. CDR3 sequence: CASSPTSGRAEGGELFF. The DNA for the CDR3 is TGTGCCAGCAGCCCTACTAGCGGGAGGGCCGAGGGCGGGGAGCTGTTTTTT.